The 11 T cell receptor beta chains listed next were all sequenced from one sample in a study of cytomegalovirus exposure and HLA in healthy donors. PCR employed 60 Vbeta and 13 Jbeta primers. Measured with immunoSEQ multiplex PCR; TCRdb has only the in-frame clones, and not every one. Of 150,000 or so clones in the sample, roughly 81% are singletons; the top ten hold 4.9%. The material sequenced was PBMCs. These receptors all come from a woman under 30 in good health and CMV-seropositive.

The J gene is TRBJ2-7, the V gene TRBV27, with D tentatively TRBD1 (5 bases). The CDR3 loop spans 14 amino acids. CDR1 MNHEY and CDR2 SMNVEV come from the germline V gene (reference sequence). V gave up 3 bases and J gave up 7 bases, with 16 bases separating them. CDR3 loop: CASSFGHRLGEQYF. CDR3 in DNA: TGTGCCAGCAGTTTTGGTCACAGGCTCGGGGAGCAGTACTTC.

The sample holds one count of this clone. The chain has TRBV5-1 and TRBJ2-5; 8 bases align to TRBD2. The CDR3 spans 16 residues. Germline V CDR1 and CDR2: SGHRS, YFSETQ. J lost 4 bases, V lost 5 bases, and 13 bases had no gene match. The CDR3 sequence is CASRPSGAGVVETQYF. The CDR3 nucleotides read TGCGCCAGCAGACCATCGGGAGCGGGGGTAGTAGAGACCCAGTACTTC.

The rearrangement uses TRBV29-1 and TRBJ2-2, with D tentatively TRBD1 (7 bases). Germline lookup yields CDR1 SQVTM and CDR2 ANQGSEA. The CDR3 has 15 residues. The V gene lost 0 bases and the J gene lost 6 bases, with 14 bases spanning the gap. CDR3 DNA: TGCAGCGTTGAAGAATGGCAGGGGGAGGCCGGGGAGCTGTTTTTT. The encoded protein is CSVEEWQGEAGELFF.

V and J are TRBV6-4 and TRBJ2-1, with 12 bases identical to TRBD2. V was pared by 4 bases and J by 6 bases, with 4 bases of the junction left unmatched. Germline V gene data show CDR1 as MRHNA and CDR2 as SNTAGT. The CDR3 runs to 15 residues. This chain's CDR3 is CASSGTSGGRNEQFF. The CDR3 nucleotides are TGTGCCAGCAGTGGAACTAGCGGGGGGCGCAATGAGCAGTTCTTC.

The chain couples TRBV9 to TRBJ2-1; D call uncertain. CDR3 length: 12 amino acids. The germline V gene encodes CDR1 SGDLS and CDR2 YYNGEE. The germline V and J ends were trimmed by 3 bases and 4 bases, with 5 bases remaining between them. CDR3 sequence: CASSALYNEQFF. CDR3 nucleotide sequence: TGTGCCAGCAGCGCCCTTTACAATGAGCAGTTCTTC.

This chain links TRBV7-8 with TRBJ2-7; D is unclear. Per the germline V gene, CDR1 is SGHVS and CDR2 is FQNEAQ. V lost 2 bases and J lost 0, with 14 bases in between. There are 16 residues in the CDR3. For the CDR3, the DNA is TGTGCCAGCAGCTTAAGGTTCGGAGCGAGCTCCTACGAGCAGTACTTC. Amino acid sequence: CASSLRFGASSYEQYF.

As to this clone: The junction and the germline gene differ at one end; a read error may be behind it. The CDR3: CSSGGSGQNNF. The DNA of the CDR3 is TGTTCCAGCGGGGGTTCGGGACAGAACAATTTT. The chain uses TRBV7-9 and TRBJ1-4, with TRBD1 matching 7 bases. The CDR3 spans 11 residues. Germline assignment: CDR1 SEHNR and CDR2 FQNEAQ (reference sequence). The full variable domain, in which reference TRBV7-9 and TRBJ1-4 provide the parts outside the CDR3, is DTGVSQNPRHKITKRGQNVTFRCDPISEHNRLYWYRQTLGQGPEFLTYFQNEAQLEKSRLLSDRFSAERPKGSFSTLEIQRTEQGDSAMYLCSSGGSGQNNFGSGTQLSVL.

This clone was found once. The V and J genes are TRBV7-9 and TRBJ1-5; D possibly corresponds to TRBD1 (6 bases). The CDR3 is made up of 16 amino acids. Trimming removed 3 bases at V and 1 base at J, with 13 bases between. CDR1 and CDR2 (germline): SEHNR, FQNEAQ (reference sequence). CDR3 residues: CASSFTAGTSNQPQHF. Here the CDR3 DNA reads TGTGCCAGCAGCTTTACGGCCGGGACAAGCAATCAGCCCCAGCATTTT.

This clone has more than one count but fewer than ten. The chain joins TRBV6-1 to TRBJ1-6, with D perhaps TRBD1 (5 bases). CDR3 length: 13 residues. Germline V gene data show CDR1 as MNHNS and CDR2 as SASEGT. V was pared by 8 bases and J by 3 bases, with 8 bases between. The CDR3 region is CASRTNYNSPLHF. The CDR3 DNA is TGTGCCAGCCGGACAAACTATAATTCACCCCTCCACTTT.

Only one count was recorded for this clone. The V call is TRBV18, the J call TRBJ2-1; 15 nucleotides match TRBD2. Germline lookup yields CDR1 KGHSH and CDR2 LQKENI. The CDR3 sequence is 16 residues long. With 3 bases clipped from V and 8 bases from J, the junction kept 5 bases outside the gene matches. The CDR3 nucleotides read TGTGCCAGCTCACCCGGACTAGCGGGGGGGCCAGATGAGCAGTTCTTC. Protein: CASSPGLAGGPDEQFF.

V and J are TRBV28 and TRBJ2-3, with D hard to call. V lost 5 bases and J lost 0, with 9 bases in between. Germline CDR1 reads MDHEN; CDR2 reads SYDVKM. The CDR3 extends over 14 amino acids. The DNA of the CDR3 is TGTGCCAGCAGTGGTATCGGGAGCACAGATACGCAGTATTTT. It encodes CASSGIGSTDTQYF.